This is a list of T cell receptor beta chains from one sample in a study of T cells in Graves' hyperthyroidism and ophthalmopathy. TCRdb fed the multiplex PCR reads into MiXCR, producing one record per CDR3 protein. Here the sample spans 300,000 to 400,000 distinct CDR3 sequences, around 13% being singletons. Sequenced input: blood. Receptors were obtained from a woman aged 30 to 39 with Graves' hyperthyroidism. Both conserved end residues are part of each CDR3. The D gene is left open where the match is weak. The listing skips clone size in some rows; elsewhere it reads once, few, many or a size class.

v_gene	j_gene	abundance	d_gene	CDR3aa	CDR3nt
TRBV12-3/TRBV12-4	TRBJ1-6	many	.	CASSLLGNFDSPLHF	TGTGCCAGCAGTTTATTGGGGAATTTTGATTCACCCCTCCACTTT
TRBV29-1	TRBJ2-5	few	TRBD1	CSVWSGGFSFQYF	TGCAGCGTTTGGTCAGGGGGTTTCTCTTTTCAGTACTTC
TRBV20-1	TRBJ1-6	.	.	CSAHFIGQTNSPLHF	TGCAGTGCTCACTTTATAGGACAGACTAATTCACCCCTCCACTTT
TRBV20-1	TRBJ1-5	many	.	CSARQGFNQPQHF	TGCAGTGCAAGGCAGGGGTTCAATCAGCCCCAGCATTTT
TRBV4-3	TRBJ1-5	.	.	CASSQDRAGKNQPQHF	TGCGCCAGCAGCCAAGATCGGGCGGGTAAAAATCAGCCCCAGCATTTT
TRBV7-9	TRBJ2-7	.	TRBD1	CASRQGANEQYF	TGTGCCAGCAGACAGGGGGCAAACGAGCAGTACTTC
TRBV11-2	TRBJ2-7	many	TRBD2	CASSPRASGEFYEQYF	TGTGCCAGCAGCCCGAGAGCTAGCGGGGAATTCTACGAGCAGTACTTC
TRBV28	TRBJ1-4	many	.	CASSLTGPTNEKLFF	TGTGCCAGCAGCCTGACAGGTCCAACTAATGAAAAACTGTTTTTT
TRBV7-3	TRBJ2-5	many	TRBD2	CASSSGRLAVQETQYF	TGTGCCAGCAGCTCCGGAAGACTAGCGGTTCAAGAGACCCAGTACTTC
TRBV25-1	TRBJ1-1	many	.	CASSDRVSGNTEAFF	TGTGCCAGCAGTGACAGGGTATCGGGGAACACTGAAGCTTTCTTT
TRBV20-1	TRBJ2-1	.	TRBD2	CSATGRGNEQFF	TGCAGTGCTACCGGGAGGGGGAATGAGCAGTTCTTC
TRBV28	TRBJ2-2	many	.	CASSLPWWGAPTGELFF	TGTGCCAGCAGTTTGCCGTGGTGGGGGGCGCCCACCGGGGAGCTGTTTTTT
TRBV24-1	TRBJ1-5	many	.	CATSDLQTSNQPQHF	TGTGCCACCAGTGATTTACAGACTAGCAATCAGCCCCAGCATTTT
TRBV27	TRBJ1-2	few	.	CASSYKGDGYTF	TGTGCCAGCAGCTATAAAGGGGATGGCTACACCTTC
TRBV6-5	TRBJ2-2	.	.	CASSYSTSGTGELFF	TGTGCCAGCAGTTACTCGACGTCGGGCACCGGGGAGCTGTTTTTT
TRBV7-8	TRBJ1-5	many	.	CASSLSPSPTTNQPQHF	TGTGCCAGCAGCCTTAGCCCCTCACCGACTACAAATCAGCCCCAGCATTTT
TRBV20-1	TRBJ2-7	.	TRBD2	CSAVGGLAYEQYF	TGCAGTGCCGTAGGGGGACTAGCCTACGAGCAGTACTTC
TRBV11-2	TRBJ2-1	.	.	CASSPILSQGAYNEQFF	TGTGCCAGCAGCCCCATCTTATCTCAGGGAGCCTACAATGAGCAGTTCTTC
TRBV2	TRBJ1-1	many	TRBD1	CASSEYQTGTGGEAFF	TGTGCCAGCAGTGAATACCAAACCGGGACAGGGGGTGAAGCTTTCTTT
TRBV6-1	TRBJ1-3	few	.	CASSGIEGSSGNTIYF	TGTGCCAGCTCGGGTATCGAGGGGTCCTCTGGAAACACCATATATTTT
TRBV28	TRBJ2-3	many	.	CASGSGADTQYF	TGTGCCAGCGGGTCAGGGGCAGATACGCAGTATTTT
TRBV11-1	TRBJ2-2	.	.	CASSLGRFRGELFF	TGTGCCAGCAGCTTAGGCCGGTTCAGGGGGGAGCTGTTTTTT
TRBV19	TRBJ2-3	few	TRBD2	CASSWLAGDTQYF	TGTGCCAGTAGTTGGCTAGCGGGGGATACGCAGTATTTT
TRBV27	TRBJ2-7	many	TRBD1	CASSLYTPTGDYEQYF	TGTGCCAGCAGTTTATATACGCCCACAGGGGACTACGAGCAGTACTTC
TRBV6-5	TRBJ2-2	many	.	CASSYWPGSNTGELFF	TGTGCCAGCAGTTACTGGCCGGGGTCGAACACCGGGGAGCTGTTTTTT
TRBV2	TRBJ2-7	.	TRBD1	CASTGQDYYEQYF	TGTGCCAGTACGGGACAGGACTACTACGAGCAGTACTTC
TRBV11-2	TRBJ2-1	many	TRBD2	CASSSTSGSGNEQFF	TGTGCCAGCAGCTCGACTAGCGGGAGTGGAAATGAGCAGTTCTTC
TRBV19	TRBJ1-5	few	.	CASSIMGQPQHF	TGTGCCAGTAGTATAATGGGGCAGCCCCAGCATTTT
TRBV4-1	TRBJ2-5	.	TRBD2	CASSQVGGRAWGETQYF	TGCGCCAGCAGCCAAGTCGGCGGGAGGGCCTGGGGAGAGACCCAGTACTTC
TRBV5-1	TRBJ2-1	few	.	CASSLVGEDEQFF	TGCGCCAGCAGCTTAGTGGGAGAGGATGAGCAGTTCTTC
TRBV28	TRBJ1-2	many	.	CASSPSGGYTF	TGTGCCAGCAGTCCGTCCGGTGGCTACACCTTC
TRBV7-9	TRBJ1-5	few	TRBD1	CASSGRDRAKPQHF	TGTGCCAGCAGCGGCCGGGACAGGGCCAAGCCCCAGCATTTT
TRBV12-3/TRBV12-4	TRBJ1-2	.	.	CASSTNVGGPNYGYTF	TGTGCCAGCAGTACAAATGTAGGGGGACCTAACTATGGCTACACCTTC
TRBV7-9	TRBJ2-7	many	.	CASSLASRPYEQYF	TGTGCCAGCAGCTTAGCGTCTAGGCCCTACGAGCAGTACTTC
TRBV11-2	TRBJ2-1	many	.	CASSLGGELREQFF	TGTGCCAGCAGCCTAGGGGGGGAGCTTCGAGAGCAGTTCTTC
TRBV7-9	TRBJ2-1	few	.	CASSSADEQFF	TGTGCCAGCAGCTCCGCGGATGAGCAGTTCTTC
TRBV20-1	TRBJ2-1	.	.	CSASDGVGSSYNEQFF	TGCAGTGCTAGTGATGGGGTTGGGAGCTCCTACAATGAGCAGTTCTTC
TRBV6-2/TRBV6-3	TRBJ2-1	few	TRBD1	CAAGTGMGNEQFF	TGTGCCGCCGGGACAGGGATGGGCAATGAGCAGTTCTTC
TRBV6-1	TRBJ2-2	few	TRBD1	CASSEERVLRDRPNSTGELFF	TGTGCCAGCAGTGAAGAAAGAGTCTTAAGGGACAGACCTAATTCCACCGGGGAGCTGTTTTTT
TRBV3-1	TRBJ2-7	few	.	CASSQVRYEQYF	TGTGCCAGCAGCCAAGTGAGGTACGAGCAGTACTTC
TRBV28	TRBJ2-1	few	TRBD2	CASSLPTSGRVGEQFF	TGTGCCAGCAGTTTACCGACTAGCGGGAGGGTCGGGGAGCAGTTCTTC
TRBV25-1	TRBJ1-3	many	TRBD1	CASSDTGTGAGNTIYF	TGTGCCAGCAGTGACACCGGGACAGGGGCTGGAAACACCATATATTTT
TRBV14	TRBJ2-5	few	.	CASSSRLVRETQYF	TGTGCCAGCAGCTCACGACTAGTCCGGGAGACCCAGTACTTC
TRBV15	TRBJ1-4	few	.	CATSKGGSNEKLFF	TGTGCCACCAGCAAAGGCGGCTCTAATGAAAAACTGTTTTTT
TRBV19	TRBJ2-7	.	.	CASSTDRYEQYF	TGTGCCAGTAGTACCGACAGGTACGAGCAGTACTTC
TRBV30	TRBJ1-2	many	TRBD1	CAWRRTGEYGYTF	TGTGCCTGGAGGCGGACAGGGGAGTATGGCTACACCTTC
TRBV9	TRBJ2-1	.	.	CASSLRSGTYNEEFF	TGTGCCAGCAGCTTACGTAGTGGTACCTACAATGAGGAGTTCTTC
TRBV7-8	TRBJ2-7	.	TRBD1	CASSLAASLGTGHSYEQYF	TGTGCCAGCAGCTTAGCAGCCTCTCTTGGGACAGGTCACTCCTACGAGCAGTACTTC
TRBV7-8	TRBJ2-1	.	TRBD1	CASSLDRGNNEQFF	TGTGCCAGCAGCTTAGACAGGGGGAACAATGAGCAGTTCTTC
TRBV28	TRBJ1-2	many	.	CASSTDSTGFEGYTF	TGTGCCAGCAGTACCGACTCGACAGGTTTCGAGGGCTACACCTTC
TRBV7-9	TRBJ2-3	few	.	CASSLIQRTTDTQYF	TGTGCCAGCAGCTTAATCCAGCGGACCACAGATACGCAGTATTTT
TRBV19	TRBJ2-4	.	TRBD1	CASSLQGSQYRAKNIQYF	TGTGCCAGTAGTTTACAGGGGTCGCAGTATCGGGCCAAAAACATTCAGTACTTC
TRBV30	TRBJ1-6	few	.	CAWSASKGSPLHF	TGTGCCTGGAGTGCTTCGAAGGGTTCACCCCTCCACTTT